Described below is a single TCR beta chain sequence and its context. There are 15 residues in the CDR3. J gave up 3 bases and V 1 base, and 2 bases lay outside the gene matches. Germline CDR1 LGHDT, CDR2 YNNKEL (reference sequence). Per the original data handling: Amplified reference gene primers provided the basis for estimating nucleated cell counts. Assay used: immunoSEQ multiplex PCR; TCRdb lists only in-frame clones, some missing. V and J calls and clone size are those listed in that table; D and trimming were worked out from the DNA. The sample yields approximately 240,000 clones, 75% to 85% seen once. This specimen comes from a study of blood T cell repertoires in COVID-19.

The chain carries TRBV3-1 (or the pseudogene TRBV3-2) and TRBJ2-1, with 8 bases that match TRBD2. Source material: peripheral blood. The sequence came from a woman between 40 and 50 years old who had recovered from COVID-19. The CDR3 coding sequence is TGTGCCAGCAGCCAAGTAGCGGGACTCTACAATGAGCAGTTCTTC. Encoded protein: CASSQVAGLYNEQFF.